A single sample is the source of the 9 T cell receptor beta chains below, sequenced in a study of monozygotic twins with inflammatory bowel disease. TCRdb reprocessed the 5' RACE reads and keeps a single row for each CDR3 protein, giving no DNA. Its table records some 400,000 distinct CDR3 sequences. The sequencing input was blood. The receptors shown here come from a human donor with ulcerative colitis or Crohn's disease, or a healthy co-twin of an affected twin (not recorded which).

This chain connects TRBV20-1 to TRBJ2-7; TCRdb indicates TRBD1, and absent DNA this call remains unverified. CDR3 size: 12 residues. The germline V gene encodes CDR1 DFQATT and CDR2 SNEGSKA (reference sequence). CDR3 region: CSAPGGGFEQYF.

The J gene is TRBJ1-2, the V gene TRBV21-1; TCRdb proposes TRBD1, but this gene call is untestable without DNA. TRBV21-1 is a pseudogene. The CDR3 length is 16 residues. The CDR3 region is CASNLSGGRGIDGYTF.

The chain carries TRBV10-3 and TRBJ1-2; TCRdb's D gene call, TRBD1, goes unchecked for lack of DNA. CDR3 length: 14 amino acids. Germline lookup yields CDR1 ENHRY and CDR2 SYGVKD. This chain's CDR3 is CAISWTGGESGYTF.

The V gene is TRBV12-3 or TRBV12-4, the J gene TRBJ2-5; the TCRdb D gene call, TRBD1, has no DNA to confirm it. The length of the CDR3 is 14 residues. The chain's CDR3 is CASSPTGPGETQYF.

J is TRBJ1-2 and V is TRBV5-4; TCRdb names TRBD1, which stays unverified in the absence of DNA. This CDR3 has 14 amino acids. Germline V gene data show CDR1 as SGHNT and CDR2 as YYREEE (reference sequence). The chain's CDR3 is CASSLEQVDYGYTF.

The CDR3 is CASSQDGASGGTYNEQFF. The chain uses TRBV4-2 and TRBJ2-1; TCRdb names TRBD2, which stays unverified in the absence of DNA. The CDR3 is made up of 18 amino acids. Looked up from germline, CDR1 is LGHNA and CDR2 is YNFKEQ.

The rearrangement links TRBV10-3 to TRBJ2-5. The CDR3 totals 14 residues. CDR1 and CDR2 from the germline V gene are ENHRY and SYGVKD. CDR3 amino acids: CAISTGEQQETQYF.

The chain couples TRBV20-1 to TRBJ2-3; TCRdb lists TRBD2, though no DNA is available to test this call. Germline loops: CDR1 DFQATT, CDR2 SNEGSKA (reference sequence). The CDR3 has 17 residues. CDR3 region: CSAGLAGAPLGTDTQYF.

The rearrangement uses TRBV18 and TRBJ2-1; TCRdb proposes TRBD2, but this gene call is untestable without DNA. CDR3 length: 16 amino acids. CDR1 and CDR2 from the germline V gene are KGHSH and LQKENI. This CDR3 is CASSPPIGLAAREQFF.